This T cell receptor (beta chain) was identified in a study of blood T cell repertoires in COVID-19 (TCRdb year 2020). Turning to the overall study: Collaborator samples came from the United States, Italy and Spain and covered acute and convalescent phases of COVID-19. The material from the prospective study consisted of cDNA or gDNA derived from T cells, B-cell-depleted T cells, or PBMCs. Deeply sampled blood TCRbeta repertoires from subjects exposed to, actively infected with, or recovered from COVID-19 were included in the dataset. A freely available public database, intended as a resource for researchers studying the immune response to SARS-CoV-2, is where the repertoires were released. The samples were drawn from two sources: the first 160 participants of the ongoing ImmuneRACE study, and approximately 1,300 subjects contributed by 6 global collaborators. The sample metadata nearly always contained a de-identified subject ID, COVID-19 status, age in years and sex. Where available, HLA class I and class II types were obtained from metadata supplied by the sample provider rather than from assay-based typing. On the study overall, not on this receptor specifically: The quantity of clinical and demographic metadata differed by source and by participant and was supplied without curation.

The CDR3 covers 13 residues, taking in both the cysteine and the phenylalanine. The read is trimmed to its CDR3 DNA, 39 bases read in frame from base 1. Based on the germline V gene, the CDR1 and CDR2 sequences are MNHEY and SVGEGT. From V the trimming removes 5 bases and from J it removes 9 bases, while the gene matches leave 7 bases of the junction unaccounted for. On this clone: It lacks a known antigen. It has no much larger one-base neighbor in the sample; base qualities were not kept.

TCRbeta CDR3 regions were amplified from genomic DNA by means of the immunoSEQ Assay, a bias-controlled multiplex PCR. In the source study's methods: Nucleated cell counts per sample were estimated from amplification of reference gene primers within the assay. Sequence reads were collapsed and filtered to measure the absolute abundance of every unique TCRbeta CDR3 rearrangement. For each sample, productive Simpson clonality was calculated as the square root of Simpson's diversity index across productive rearrangements. The immuneACCESS repertoire file appears here via TCRdb, limited to in-frame rearrangements. These files lack a portion of the clones; in checked studies, under half of the deficit traces to unresolved V genes, and the cause of the others is not known. Clonal size and the V and J genes are those of that table, whereas D and trimming came from the DNA. This sample is represented by approximately 210,000 clones; approximately 87% of them were singletons. Together, the top ten hold about 2.5% of the sample.

The collaborating institutions used their own protocols to collect whole blood in K2EDTA tubes. For TCRbeta analysis, collaborators shipped samples in one of three forms: frozen whole blood, isolated PBMCs, or DNA extracted from either of those sample types. The receptor was isolated from a woman aged 70-85 years with active or convalescent COVID-19. The sample comprised peripheral blood. This chain joins TRBV6-2 or TRBV6-3 to TRBJ2-1; 7 middle bases align to TRBD1. CDR3 loop: CASSGNRGGEQFF. Read as DNA, the sequence is TGTGCCAGCAGTGGGAACAGGGGCGGTGAGCAGTTCTTC.